The 3 T cell receptor beta chains reported below all come from one sample, sequenced in a study of OX40 agonist ivuxolimab in advanced cancers. Repertoires were generated with immunoSEQ multiplex PCR, while TCRdb's copy carries only in-frame clones and drops some. The sample lists approximately 44,000 clones; approximately 89% were seen once. The source material was CD4+ or CD8+ T cells sorted from blood, sampled in a trial of the OX40 agonist ivuxolimab. These receptors were taken from an adult with an advanced solid tumor such as melanoma, head and neck, liver or kidney cancer.

The chain employs TRBV5-5 and TRBJ2-7; either TRBD1 or TRBD2 may supply D (5 bases each). The CDR3 loop spans 15 amino acids. V was pared by 3 bases and J by 3 bases, with 16 bases between. Germline V gives CDR1 SGHKS, CDR2 YYEKEE (reference sequence). The CDR3 sequence is CASSWDGALNYEQYF. CDR3 in DNA: TGTGCCAGCAGCTGGGACGGAGCCTTAAACTACGAGCAGTACTTC.

This clone was recorded at least ten times. The chain links TRBV28 to TRBJ2-7; 8 nucleotides line up with TRBD1. After removal of 2 bases from V and 5 bases from J, the junction contained 14 bases not matched to a gene. CDR1 and CDR2 (germline): MDHEN, SYDVKM. The CDR3 has 17 residues. The CDR3 DNA reads TGTGCCAGCAGTTTAGACGGGGTTGGGACAGGCTCTGACGAGCAGTACTTC. The encoded protein is CASSLDGVGTGSDEQYF.

The chain is built from TRBV2 and TRBJ2-7; D is unresolved. The CDR3 contains 13 residues. Per the germline V gene, CDR1 is SNHLY and CDR2 is FYNNEI. Trimming removed 8 bases from V and 3 bases from J, with 14 bases in between. The CDR3 reads CASDGDGRYEQYF. In DNA, the CDR3 is TGTGCCAGCGACGGTGACGGCCGCTACGAGCAGTACTTC.